This is a list of T cell receptor beta chains from one sample in a study of T cell therapy after organ transplantation. Their cognate antigens are unknown. Sequenced by immunoSEQ multiplex PCR; TCRdb stores in-frame clones only, minus some. This table holds about 17,000 clones, 85% found once. Source: CD8+ T cells from blood, taken after autologous CMV-specific T cell therapy. These receptors were obtained from a human patient who had received a solid organ transplant and had CMV disease. Some T cells may be provided by the graft donor. Both conserved end residues are trimmed from each CDR3.

v_gene	j_gene	CDR3aa
TRBV6-1	TRBJ2-5	ASGSLADQETQY
TRBV7-9	TRBJ2-5	ASSATDRSQETQY
TRBV13	TRBJ2-3	ASSHRGGGTDTQY
TRBV7-9	TRBJ2-7	ASSSGLAGAYEQY
TRBV5-6	TRBJ2-3	ASSSGADTQY
TRBV6-5	-	ASSATESYEQY
TRBV5-6	TRBJ1-5	ASSLGGGYSNQPQH
TRBV7-9	TRBJ2-7	ASSSPTGEAYEQY
TRBV13	TRBJ2-3	ASSLAGATDTQY
TRBV7-9	TRBJ1-2	ASSSSDGGLNYGYT
TRBV27	TRBJ2-4	ASSLLPPGQGIPSQY
TRBV13	TRBJ2-1	ASSPWGGLAGDEQF
TRBV7-9	TRBJ2-1	ASTYTRDLRSYNEQF
TRBV4-1	TRBJ2-1	ASSQEGHNEQF
TRBV9	TRBJ1-1	ASSVTPEAF
TRBV28	TRBJ2-3	ASSSRVTSTDTQY
TRBV6-5	TRBJ2-1	ASSSFPGQGDHEQF
TRBV11-2	TRBJ1-3	ASSYLDKSGNTIY
TRBV6-1	TRBJ2-5	ASSELAGGQETQY
TRBV9	TRBJ1-1	ASSGVTSNTEAF
TRBV7-9	TRBJ2-7	ASSLPRGEQY
TRBV5-5	TRBJ2-2	ASSLTDTGELF
TRBV25-1	TRBJ2-3	ASSDSGTDTQY
TRBV6-6	TRBJ2-5	ASSYAQETQY
TRBV13	TRBJ1-1	ASSLEGRGGREAF
TRBV2	TRBJ2-7	ASSGDSSYEQY
TRBV30	TRBJ2-5	AWSGGQGAGETQY
TRBV5-4	-	ASSLGRGSYEQY
TRBV19	TRBJ2-2	ASSQGGFNTGELF
TRBV9	TRBJ1-2	ASGTVGYGYT
TRBV11-2	TRBJ1-1	ASSPWYEAF
TRBV7-6	TRBJ2-7	ASSPGTGGYEQY
TRBV6-5	TRBJ2-7	ASGPEVGFSYEQY
TRBV6-1	TRBJ1-2	ASSVGSYYGYT
TRBV14	TRBJ2-1	ASSHIPGQGDNEQF
TRBV19	TRBJ2-7	ASSWDYEQY
TRBV7-6	TRBJ2-5	ASSLGQALQYQETQY
TRBV20-1	TRBJ2-1	SAGPTSGEF
TRBV4-2	TRBJ1-5	ASSQDSINSNQPQH
TRBV30	TRBJ2-7	AWSKGASYEQY
TRBV2	TRBJ1-1	ASSEATGATEAF